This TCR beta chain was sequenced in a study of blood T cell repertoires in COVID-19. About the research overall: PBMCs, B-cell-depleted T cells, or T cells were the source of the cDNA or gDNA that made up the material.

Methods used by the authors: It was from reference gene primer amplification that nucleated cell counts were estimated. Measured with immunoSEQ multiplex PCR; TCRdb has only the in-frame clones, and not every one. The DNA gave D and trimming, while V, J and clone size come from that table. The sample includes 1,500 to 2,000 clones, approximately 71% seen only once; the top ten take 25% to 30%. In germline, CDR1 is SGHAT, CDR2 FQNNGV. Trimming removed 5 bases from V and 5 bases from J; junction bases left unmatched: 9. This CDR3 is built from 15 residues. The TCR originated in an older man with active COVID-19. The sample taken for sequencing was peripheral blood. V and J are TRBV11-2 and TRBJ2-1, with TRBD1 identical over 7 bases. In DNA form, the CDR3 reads TGTGCCAGCAGCCCGACAGGGATCTTAGACAATGAGCAGTTCTTC. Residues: CASSPTGILDNEQFF. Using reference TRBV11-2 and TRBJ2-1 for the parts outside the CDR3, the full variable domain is EAGVAQSPRYKIIEKRQSVAFWCNPISGHATLYWYQQILGQGPKLLIQFQNNGVVDDSQLPKDRFSAERLKGVDSTLKIQPAKLEDSAVYLCASSPTGILDNEQFFGPGTRLTVL.